This is a list of T cell receptor beta chains from one sample in a study of blood T cell repertoires in COVID-19. TCRdb keeps only in-frame clones here, not all; method: immunoSEQ multiplex PCR. Of some 240,000 clones in the sample, around 85% are singletons; the top ten hold around 3.3%. Sequencing used PBMCs or T cells enriched from blood (not recorded which). These receptors were collected from a woman aged 40 to 50 with acute COVID-19. The CDR3 runs from the conserved cysteine through the conserved F or W. A D gene is named only where the DNA matches it firmly.

d_call	j_call	v_call	cdr3_nt	cdr3_aa
TRBD2	TRBJ2-7	TRBV5-1	TGCGCCAGCAGGCCTCTTCGGGAGGACTCCTACGAGCAGTACTTC	CASRPLREDSYEQYF
-	TRBJ2-4	TRBV15	TGTGCCACCAGCAGAGATACGAGGCTGAGTCTAGCCAAAAACATTCAGTACTTC	CATSRDTRLSLAKNIQYF
TRBD1	TRBJ1-4	TRBV7-9	TGTGCCAGCAGCCGATACCAAGGACAGGGATGGGAAAAACTGTTTTTT	CASSRYQGQGWEKLFF
-	TRBJ1-3	TRBV19	TGTGCCAGTAGTCCGCGGGCCAACGGAAACACCATATATTTT	CASSPRANGNTIYF
TRBD1	TRBJ1-2	TRBV5-1	TGCGCCAGCAGCTCGGGACAGGGTGACTATGGCTACACCTTC	CASSSGQGDYGYTF
-	TRBJ2-7	TRBV5-1	TGCGCCAGCAGCTTGGGACTTTCCCACTACGAGCAGTACTTC	CASSLGLSHYEQYF
-	TRBJ2-7	TRBV5-1	TGCGCCAGCAGCTTGGTAGGCGGTAACTCCTACGAGCAGTACTTC	CASSLVGGNSYEQYF
-	TRBJ1-5	TRBV18	TGTGCCAGCTCACCCGCGGGGAGGAGCAATCAGCCCCAGCATTTT	CASSPAGRSNQPQHF
-	TRBJ1-4	TRBV5-1	TGCGCCAGCAGCTTGGAACCAGGGTACAATAATGAAAAACTGTTTTTT	CASSLEPGYNNEKLFF
TRBD2	TRBJ2-2	TRBV5-1	TGCGCCAGCAGCGCACAACTAGCGGGAGGCCCCGCGAACACCGGGGAGCTGTTTTTT	CASSAQLAGGPANTGELFF